These T cell receptor beta chains were read from a single sample in a study of vaccination and CD4 T cells after COVID-19. TCRdb re-derived calls from the PCR reads in MiXCR, one entry per CDR3 protein. The sample has more than 4,000 distinct CDR3 sequences, under 25% seen once. Their antigens are not known. Source material: CD4+ T cells from blood, cultured in vitro. All receptors come from a human donor who had recovered from COVID-19. Each CDR3 is given with its conserved first and last residue. D genes are given only for firm matches. Not every row has a clone size; where given, it reads once, few, many or a size class.

NA	TRBV20-1	TRBJ1-6	TRBD1	TGCAGTGCTAGACCCCACAGGGGTTTGCATTCACCCCTCCACTTT	CSARPHRGLHSPLHF
NA	TRBV11-2	TRBJ2-6	NA	TGTGCCAGCAGCCCCACAGGGCCTGGGGCCAACGTCCTGACTTTC	CASSPTGPGANVLTF
few	TRBV4-2	TRBJ1-3	NA	TGTGCCAGCAGCCAAGAAGGTCAGGCAGGATCCTCTGGAAACACCATATATTTT	CASSQEGQAGSSGNTIYF
NA	TRBV7-9	TRBJ2-3	NA	TGTGCCAGCAGCCAACTTCACACAGATACGCAGTATTTT	CASSQLHTDTQYF
few	TRBV30	TRBJ1-2	NA	TGTGCCTGGAGTGAGTCCTATGGCTACACCTTC	CAWSESYGYTF
few	TRBV4-2	TRBJ1-4	NA	TGTGCCAGCAGCCAAGATCGGGCAGTGGAATATGAAAAACTGTTTTTT	CASSQDRAVEYEKLFF
few	TRBV7-2	TRBJ1-2	TRBD1	TGTGCCAGCAGCCAACAGGGGGCGCGGGGCTACACCTTC	CASSQQGARGYTF
few	TRBV2	TRBJ1-3	NA	TGTGCCAGCAGTGAAGTGAGCCTCCAAGGGAACACCATATATTTT	CASSEVSLQGNTIYF
medium-sized	TRBV27	TRBJ2-5	NA	TGTGCCAGCAGACGGGGGGAGACCCAGTACTTC	CASRRGETQYF
NA	TRBV25-1	TRBJ1-1	TRBD1	TGTGCCAGCAGGGGCAGGGGGCGCTTTCCGAGTCTCGACACTGAAGCTTTCTTT	CASRGRGRFPSLDTEAFF